The clone carrying this TCR beta chain has ten or more counts. Its antigen is unknown. The source of the sample is a study of T cell repertoires in cytomegalovirus infection. Looking at the study overall: Through public TCR beta signatures, both CMV infection and matching HLA type were indicated.

Germline V gene lookup returns CDR1 SEHNR and CDR2 FQNEAQ (reference sequence). The V end was cut by 10 bases, the J end by 4 bases, with 22 bases between. This CDR3 region has 15 residues. TCRdb itself ran the reads through MiXCR, one entry per CDR3 protein. The table lists roughly 46,000 distinct CDR3 sequences, more than 20% of them singletons, with less than 20% in the top ten. Regarding the study as a whole: Within the response measured ex vivo, HLA-C-restricted CMV-specific TCR beta clonotypes were dominant. Based on cumulative public TCR beta family frequency, carriers of CMV plus the relevant HLA were identified.

Sequencing was carried out using PBMCs, sequenced either directly or after in vitro stimulation (not recorded which). The chain carries TRBV7-9 and TRBJ2-5, with no clear D. This clonotype was obtained from a human donor in good health (CMV status not recorded). Some clones in this sample may be carry-over from other donors' samples. The CDR3 nucleotides are TGTGCCACCTTGAAAGGGCCAGCGTTAGGAGAGACCCAGTACTTC. This sequence encodes CATLKGPALGETQYF.